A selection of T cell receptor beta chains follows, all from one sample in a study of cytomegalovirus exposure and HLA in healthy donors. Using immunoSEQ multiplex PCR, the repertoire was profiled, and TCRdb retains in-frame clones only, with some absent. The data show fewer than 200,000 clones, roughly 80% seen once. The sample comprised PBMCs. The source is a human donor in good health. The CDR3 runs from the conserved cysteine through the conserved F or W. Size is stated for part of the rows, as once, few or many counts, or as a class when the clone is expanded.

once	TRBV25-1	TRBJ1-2	CASSEPGTGYGYTF
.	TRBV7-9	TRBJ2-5	CASSLASRRQETQYF
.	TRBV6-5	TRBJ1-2	CASSYTGNGYTF
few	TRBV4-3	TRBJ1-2	CASSQGGYYGYTF
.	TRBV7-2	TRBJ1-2	CASSQGARYGYTF
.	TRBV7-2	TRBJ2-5	CASSVMAQETQYF
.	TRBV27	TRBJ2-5	CASGRLAEETQYF
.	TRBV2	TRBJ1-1	CASRDRSLNTEAFF
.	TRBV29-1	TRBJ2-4	CSVRQGADIQYF
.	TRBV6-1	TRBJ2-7	CASSVGTAYEQYF
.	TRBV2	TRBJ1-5	CAVNYRDRRDQPQHF
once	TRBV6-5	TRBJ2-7	CASGDRERYEQYF
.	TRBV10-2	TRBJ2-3	CASRSPAGGRMDTQYF
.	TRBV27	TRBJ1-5	CASRTTGGSQPQHF
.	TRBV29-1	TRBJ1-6	CSVKTGGTYNSPLHF
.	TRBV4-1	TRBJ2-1	CASSHRDRDNEQFF
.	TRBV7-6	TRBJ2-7	CSSRLAGAYEQYF
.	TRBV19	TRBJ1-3	CATIREGKSSGNTIYF
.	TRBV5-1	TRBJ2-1	CASSSSGGAYNEQFF
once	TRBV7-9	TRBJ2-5	CASSWTGGQETQYF
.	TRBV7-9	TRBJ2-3	CASSSPWGLAITDTQYF
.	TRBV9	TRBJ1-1	CASSVGGQGLSNEAFF
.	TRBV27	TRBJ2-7	CASSPPRGATSSRCYEQYF
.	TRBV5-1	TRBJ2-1	CASSSVGSGAFDEQFF
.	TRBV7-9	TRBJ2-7	CASSPRQGLQYF
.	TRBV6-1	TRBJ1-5	CASSESRGGNQPQHF
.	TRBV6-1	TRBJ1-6	CASSVTGGNSPLHF
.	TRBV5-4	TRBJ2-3	CASSPDSPAGTQYF
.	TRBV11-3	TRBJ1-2	CASSLDRDGYTF
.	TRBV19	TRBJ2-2	CASSWFPSGVSGELFF
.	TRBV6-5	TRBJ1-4	CASSIGASGAALFF
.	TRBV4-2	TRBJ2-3	CASSLGGAGTDTQYF
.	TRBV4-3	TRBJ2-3	CASSQRSTDTQYF
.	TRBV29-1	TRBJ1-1	CSVESEMNTEAFF
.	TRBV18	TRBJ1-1	CASSPPQGFGTEAFF
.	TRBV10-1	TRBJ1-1	CASEDRGRNSNTEAFF
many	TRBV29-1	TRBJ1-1	CSVMLTQGHTEAFF
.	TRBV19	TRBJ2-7	CASSMPGQGTREQYF
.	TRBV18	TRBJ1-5	CASSPLGREPQHF
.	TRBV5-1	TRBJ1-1	CASSRQGDTEAFF
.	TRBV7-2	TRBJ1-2	CASSQGQIYGYTF
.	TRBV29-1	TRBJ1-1	CSGLKNTEAFF
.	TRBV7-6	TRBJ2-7	CATEAGDGVGEQYF
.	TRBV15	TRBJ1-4	CATSRGGRTNEKLFF
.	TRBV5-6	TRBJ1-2	CASSLQAGFPGYGYTF
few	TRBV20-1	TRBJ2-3	CSATLVDTQYF
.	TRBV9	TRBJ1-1	CASSVNPSDSLRLNTEAFF
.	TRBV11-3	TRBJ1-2	CASSLDSSQDYGYTF
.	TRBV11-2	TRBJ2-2	CASSLGWGGANTGELFF